Sequencing of this T cell receptor (beta chain) was carried out in a study of blood T cell repertoires in COVID-19. In the study overall: Both acute and convalescent COVID-19 samples were obtained from the United States, Italy and Spain.

With 1 base removed from V and 3 bases from J, the gap between germline ends came to 9 bases. This CDR3 is 15 amino acids long. Germline V CDR1 and CDR2: SGHVS, FNYEAQ. Sequencing was performed with immunoSEQ multiplex PCR; in TCRdb, only in-frame clones are kept and a portion is missing. The data show about 81,000 clones, with roughly four fifths seen just once and roughly 7.4% held by the top ten. Sequenced: peripheral blood. This TCR was sampled from a human donor in a cohort sampled during active COVID-19. The chain combines TRBV7-6 with TRBJ2-2; tentative D call: TRBD2 (7 bases). CDR3 DNA: TGTGCCAGCAGCTTAGTAGGGGGGGACACCGGGGAGCTGTTTTTT. As protein: CASSLVGGDTGELFF. The variable domain in full, with the rest retrieved from reference TRBV7-6 and TRBJ2-2, is GAGVSQSPRYKVTKRGQDVALRCDPISGHVSLYWYRQALGQGPEFLTYFNYEAQQDKSGLPNDRFSAERPEGSISTLTIQRTEQRDSAMYRCASSLVGGDTGELFFGEGSRLTVL.